This passage covers 27 T cell receptor beta chains from one sample sequenced in a study of identical twins. TCRdb re-called the 5' RACE reads with MiXCR, one entry per CDR3 protein. The sample gives a few hundred thousand distinct CDR3 sequences, around 9.6% of which show up once; 2.5% to 3% is in the top ten. These data were also filed under a second study, of yellow fever vaccine responses in identical twins.

The source material was PBMCs. Every receptor here comes from a woman aged 18-29 years in good health.

The chain employs TRBV6-2 or TRBV6-3 and TRBJ1-2; D perhaps matches TRBD1 (6 bases). V was cut by 2 bases and J by 5 bases, with 15 bases left in between. The length of the CDR3 is 15 residues. CDR1 and CDR2 from the germline V gene are MNHEY and SVGEGT. DNA of the CDR3: TGTGCCAGCAGTTACGGACCCGGACAGTATTATGGCTACACCTTC. It translates to CASSYGPGQYYGYTF.

The rearrangement links TRBV7-2 to TRBJ1-5; perhaps TRBD1 as D (6 bases). This CDR3 has 13 amino acids. Germline V gene sequence: CDR1 SGHTA, CDR2 FQGNSA. V gave up 5 bases and J gave up 6 bases, with 11 bases separating them. The CDR3 reads CASSAGGAQPQHF. The CDR3, as DNA: TGTGCCAGCAGCGCCGGGGGGGCTCAGCCCCAGCATTTT.

This sequence joins TRBV5-1 and TRBJ2-3, with TRBD2 matching over 16 bases. Trimming removed 4 bases from V and 2 bases from J; junction bases left unmatched: 4. CDR1 and CDR2 (germline): SGHRS, YFSETQ. The CDR3 extends over 17 amino acids. Written as DNA, the CDR3 is TGCGCCAGCAGCCCGGGGACTAGCGGGGGGGTCACAGATACGCAGTATTTT. It codes for CASSPGTSGGVTDTQYF.

This chain links TRBV10-1 with TRBJ2-1, with 10 bases fitting TRBD2. Germline CDR1 WNHNN, CDR2 SYGVQD (reference sequence). Trimming removed 4 bases from V and 4 bases from J; junction bases left unmatched: 7. The CDR3 has 16 amino acids. In nucleotides, the CDR3 is TGCGCCAGCAGTGGCTATAGCGGGGGGCTATACAATGAGCAGTTCTTC. Translating it yields CASSGYSGGLYNEQFF.

This clonotype came up many times. The chain joins TRBV12-3 or TRBV12-4 to TRBJ1-5; TRBD1 might be the D (6 bases). V lost 3 bases and J lost 3, with 18 bases in between. The CDR3 is 17 residues long. For the CDR3, the DNA is TGTGCCAGCAGTTTTATGGCAGGGGCGGAATCCAATCAGCCCCAGCATTTT. It is translated as CASSFMAGAESNQPQHF.

In this sample, this clonotype turned up many times. The chain uses TRBV10-3 and TRBJ1-4; D perhaps matches TRBD1 (5 bases). The CDR3 sequence is 15 residues long. Germline CDR1 ENHRY, CDR2 SYGVKD. Trimming shortened V by 0 bases and J by 7 bases, and 12 bases separated the two germline ends. CDR3 sequence (DNA): TGTGCCATCAGTGAGTCGATTCTCGGGGGTGAAAAACTGTTTTTT. This translates into CAISESILGGEKLFF.

This clonotype occurred a few times. V and J are TRBV12-3 or TRBV12-4 and TRBJ2-7; TRBD2 agrees at 9 bases. The CDR3 loop spans 14 amino acids. The V and J ends lost 7 bases and 5 bases, in that order; junction bases with no gene match: 9. DNA of the CDR3: TGTGCCAGCAATGGCGGGAGGGCGAGCGACGAGCAGTACTTC. Encoded protein: CASNGGRASDEQYF.

This clonotype appeared a few times. The chain has TRBV7-2 and TRBJ2-1; TRBD2 matches 7 bases. Germline assignment: CDR1 SGHTA and CDR2 FQGNSA. The CDR3 extends over 11 amino acids. V dropped 6 bases and J dropped 8; count of bases not matched to a gene: 1. In nucleotides, the CDR3 is TGTGCCAGCAGTCGGGAGGATGAGCAGTTCTTC. It codes for CASSREDEQFF.

At least ten counts were recorded for this clonotype. The chain is built from TRBV7-2 and TRBJ1-6, with D possibly being TRBD1 (5 bases). This CDR3 comprises 15 residues. V was clipped by 5 bases and J by 5 bases, with 13 bases between them. Germline assignment: CDR1 SGHTA and CDR2 FQGNSA. The CDR3 region is CASSPQAGHNSPLHF. In DNA, the CDR3 is TGTGCCAGCAGCCCCCAGGCAGGGCATAATTCACCCCTCCACTTT. Combining the CDR3 with reference TRBV7-2 and TRBJ1-6 gives the whole variable domain GAGVSQSPSNKVTEKGKDVELRCDPISGHTALYWYRQSLGQGLEFLIYFQGNSAPDKSGLPSDRFSAERTGGSVSTLTIQRTQQEDSAVYLCASSPQAGHNSPLHFGNGTRLTVT.

About this clonotype itself: One end of the junction varies from germline; a read error may be responsible. The rearrangement links TRBV12-3 or TRBV12-4 to TRBJ1-6; TRBD1 aligns across 8 bases. This CDR3 has 18 residues. In nucleotides, the CDR3 is TGTACCAGCAGGACCGGGCCAGGGGGCAGATCCTATAATTCACCCCTCCACTTT. Protein: CTSRTGPGGRSYNSPLHF.

The rearrangement joins TRBV24-1 to TRBJ1-2; D may be TRBD1 (6 bases). V dropped 3 bases and J dropped 3 bases, with 13 bases sitting between them. Per the germline V gene, CDR1 is KGHDR and CDR2 is SFDVKD. This CDR3 is built from 15 residues. CDR3 in DNA: TGTGCCACCAGTGATCCTCTACAGGGAGACTATGGCTACACCTTC. Amino acid sequence: CATSDPLQGDYGYTF.

J is TRBJ2-7 and V is TRBV20-1; D possibly uses TRBD1 or TRBD2 (6 bases each). CDR3 length equals 14 residues. Germline-derived CDR1 and CDR2 are DFQATT and SNEGSKA (reference sequence). Between the trimmed V and J ends, which lost 3 bases and 5 bases, there was a span of 17 bases. The CDR3 is CSASPGGLGDEQYF. Here the CDR3 DNA reads TGCAGTGCTAGTCCCGGGGGCCTGGGTGACGAGCAGTACTTC.

The genes are TRBV5-1 and TRBJ2-2; D remains ambiguous. Trimming cost V 4 bases and J 6 bases, with 16 bases left between them. The CDR3 runs 15 residues. Germline-derived CDR1 and CDR2 are SGHRS and YFSETQ. The CDR3 is CASSVGTGPSGELFF. In DNA form, the CDR3 reads TGCGCCAGCAGCGTTGGCACGGGTCCCTCCGGGGAGCTGTTTTTT.

The V and J genes are TRBV20-1 and TRBJ2-2; D might be TRBD2 (8 bases). V was pared by 0 bases and J by 2 bases, with 16 bases between. Germline V gives CDR1 DFQATT, CDR2 SNEGSKA (reference sequence). CDR3 length: 17 residues. CDR3 bases: TGCAGTGCTAGAGATCGGGAGGGGGCCCCTAACACCGGGGAGCTGTTTTTT. It yields the protein CSARDREGAPNTGELFF.

This clonotype was detected many times. V usage is TRBV7-2 and J usage is TRBJ1-6; D ambiguous. Germline CDR1 reads SGHTA; CDR2 reads FQGNSA. The germline V and J ends were trimmed by 5 bases and 11 bases, with 13 bases remaining between them. CDR3 size: 13 residues. The CDR3 loop is CASSPIEGAPLHF. DNA of the CDR3: TGTGCCAGCAGCCCCATTGAGGGAGCACCCCTCCACTTT.

This clonotype was observed a few times. This chain uses TRBV2 with TRBJ2-7; possible D gene TRBD2, 5 bases. V gave up 10 bases and J gave up 2 bases, with 15 bases separating them. Germline V lookup: CDR1 SNHLY, CDR2 FYNNEI. The CDR3 consists of 13 residues. The CDR3 DNA reads as TGTGCCATCGGGGAAGAGGAGACCTACGAGCAGTACTTC. This sequence encodes CAIGEEETYEQYF.

This clonotype was seen ten or more times. The rearrangement links TRBV7-2 to TRBJ1-2, with 8 bases aligning to TRBD1. The CDR3 extends over 16 amino acids. V shed 5 bases, J shed 7 bases, and the junction held 15 bases outside the gene matches. CDR1 and CDR2 (germline): SGHTA, FQGNSA. The CDR3 loop is CASSPSFKDRGSGYTF. In DNA form, the CDR3 reads TGTGCCAGCAGCCCGTCGTTTAAAGACAGGGGCTCTGGCTACACCTTC.

On this clonotype itself: This may stem from a read error, because a much larger clone lies one nucleotide away. The J gene is TRBJ2-3, the V gene TRBV4-3; 14 nucleotides agree with TRBD2. The CDR3 length is 16 residues. Germline V lookup: CDR1 LGHNA, CDR2 YSLEER. The chain's CDR3 is CASSQETSGRGDTHYF. The DNA of the CDR3 is TGCGCCAGCAGCCAGGAGACTAGCGGGAGGGGTGATACGCATTATTTT.

The chain is built from TRBV25-1 and TRBJ2-7; D is unresolved. This CDR3 region has 15 residues. Germline V gene sequence: CDR1 MGHDK, CDR2 SYGVNS. The V end was cut by 1 base, the J end by 5 bases, with 15 bases between. CDR3 in DNA: TGTGCCAGCAGTGAATCCGGCAGGAATACCCACGAGCAGTACTTC. Translating gives CASSESGRNTHEQYF.

V and J are TRBV12-3 or TRBV12-4 and TRBJ2-5, with 8 bases matching TRBD2. V lost 3 bases and J lost 3; bases outside the gene matches: 15. The CDR3 runs 18 residues. The CDR3 bases are TGTGCCAGCAGTTTCGGGTCTCGGGGGGGCCGTTTTGAAGAGACCCAGTACTTC. It yields the protein CASSFGSRGGRFEETQYF.

The chain couples TRBV29-1 to TRBJ2-1; 8 nucleotides align to TRBD1. The CDR3 is 13 amino acids. CDR1 is SQVTM, CDR2 ANQGSEA, per germline. The junction had 7 bases not matched to a gene; V was cut back by 6 bases and J by 6 bases. The chain's CDR3 is CSVGTGTVNEQFF. CDR3 bases: TGCAGCGTGGGGACAGGTACGGTCAATGAGCAGTTCTTC.

V and J are TRBV7-9 and TRBJ2-7; D is possibly TRBD2 (5 bases). Trimming pared 4 bases from V and 7 bases from J, leaving 11 bases between. Germline V lookup: CDR1 SEHNR, CDR2 FQNEAQ (reference sequence). This CDR3 region has 12 residues. CDR3 sequence reads: CASSSGVTEQYF. DNA for the CDR3: TGTGCCAGCAGCTCCGGGGTGACGGAGCAGTACTTC.

This chain uses TRBV11-2 with TRBJ2-1, with 12 bases aligning to TRBD2. Trimming took 1 base from V and 4 from J; bases not matched to a gene: 8. The CDR3 runs 18 residues. Per the germline V gene, CDR1 is SGHAT and CDR2 is FQNNGV. The DNA for the CDR3 is TGTGCCAGCAGCTTAGGTTCTAGCGGGAGGGCCACGTACAATGAGCAGTTCTTC. As protein: CASSLGSSGRATYNEQFF.

J is TRBJ2-7 and V is TRBV10-2; D remains unclear. In germline, CDR1 is WSHSY, CDR2 SAAADI. The V gene lost 7 bases and the J gene lost 0 bases, with 10 bases spanning the gap. The CDR3 is 13 amino acids. The CDR3 spells CASNEDNSYEQYF. The CDR3 nucleotides are TGCGCCAGCAACGAAGACAACTCCTACGAGCAGTACTTC.

A few counts support this clonotype. This chain connects TRBV7-9 to TRBJ1-1; 9 bases are shared with TRBD1. The junction had 5 bases not matched to a gene; V was cut back by 5 bases and J by 4 bases. CDR1 is SEHNR, CDR2 FQNEAQ, per germline (reference sequence). The CDR3 is 14 amino acids. The CDR3 DNA follows: TGTGCCAGCAGCCCTGGACAGGGGCTCACTGAAGCTTTCTTT. The encoded protein is CASSPGQGLTEAFF.

The V call is TRBV18, the J call TRBJ2-3, with D perhaps matching TRBD2 (6 bases). Germline CDR1 is KGHSH and CDR2 is LQKENI. V was trimmed by 3 bases and J by 3 bases, leaving 10 bases between them. This CDR3 has 14 amino acids. CDR3: CASSPPAGTDTQYF. The DNA of the CDR3 is TGTGCCAGCTCACCGCCGGCGGGGACAGATACGCAGTATTTT.

This clonotype occurred a few times. V is TRBV15 and J is TRBJ2-5; either TRBD1 or TRBD2 may fit D (5 bases each). Trimming removed 5 bases from V and 5 bases from J, with 15 bases in between. Germline CDR1 reads LNHNV; CDR2 reads YYDKDF (reference sequence). The CDR3 is 14 amino acids. The CDR3 sequence is CATSPPGQWETQYF. The CDR3 nucleotides are TGTGCCACCAGCCCCCCGGGGCAGTGGGAGACCCAGTACTTC.